The clone carrying this T cell receptor beta chain was found a few times. Its antigen is currently unknown. The data belong to a study of T cells after yellow fever vaccination. Findings and limits, study-wide: Of the clonotypes, a small share occurred in both CD4 and CD8 compartments. The bulk population could contribute abundant contaminating clonotypes to FACS-sorted repertoires.

V was clipped by 0 bases and J by 1 base; unmatched bases: 9. The V gene's germline CDR1 is LGHDT and CDR2 YNNKEL (reference sequence). The CDR3 totals 18 residues. MiXCR, applied by TCRdb to the 5' RACE reads, yields one record per CDR3 protein. This table holds hundreds of thousands of distinct CDR3 sequences, 19% found once. The chain carries TRBV3-1 and TRBJ2-4; TRBD2 matches 7 bases. The material sequenced was PBMCs, taken 15 days after the yellow fever booster vaccination. The sequence derives from a man aged 25 to 40 who received the YFV17D yellow fever vaccine. The CDR3 DNA sequence: TGTGCCAGCAGCCAAGATTGGCGCGGGGGTCAGGCCAAAAACATTCAGTACTTC. It yields the protein CASSQDWRGGQAKNIQYF.